A selection of T cell receptor beta chains follows, all from one sample in a study of technical replicates of blood from several donors. Here immunoSEQ multiplex PCR was the method, and the copy in TCRdb shows in-frame clones only, minus some. Of under 75,000 clones listed, about 91% are singletons. Sequencing used PBMCs. The receptors derive from a human donor in good health. Some clones in this sample may be carry-over from other donors' samples. The CDR3 runs from the conserved cysteine through the conserved F or W. The order of the fields is J gene, V gene, clone size, D gene, CDR3 DNA, CDR3 protein. The D gene is left open where the match is weak. Clone size appears in some rows only: once, few, many, or a class for an expanded clone.

j_call: TRBJ2-7; v_call: TRBV4-2; clone_size: NA; d_call: TRBD1; cdr3_nt: TGTGCCAGCACCCCCGGGACAGGGGGCGCCTACGAGCAGTACTTC; cdr3_aa: CASTPGTGGAYEQYF
j_call: TRBJ2-3; v_call: TRBV4-2; clone_size: NA; d_call: NA; cdr3_nt: TGTGCCAGCAGCCAAGAGGGGGGTGTTGATACGCAGTATTTT; cdr3_aa: CASSQEGGVDTQYF
j_call: TRBJ2-3; v_call: TRBV5-1; clone_size: once; d_call: NA; cdr3_nt: TGCGCCAGCAGCCCGTTTGGCGGGGGCACAGATACGCAGTATTTT; cdr3_aa: CASSPFGGGTDTQYF
j_call: TRBJ2-1; v_call: TRBV7-7; clone_size: NA; d_call: NA; cdr3_nt: TGTGCCAGCAGCCCCGAGCCGAGCGGCAATGAGCAGTTCTTC; cdr3_aa: CASSPEPSGNEQFF
j_call: TRBJ1-5; v_call: TRBV6-1; clone_size: NA; d_call: NA; cdr3_nt: TGTGCCAGCAGGGCAGGGGCGACAAGTCAGCCCCAGCATTTT; cdr3_aa: CASRAGATSQPQHF
j_call: TRBJ1-2; v_call: TRBV19; clone_size: NA; d_call: TRBD1; cdr3_nt: TGTGCCAGTAGTATAGGGGGGACAGGGATGTTGGTCGGCTACACCTTC; cdr3_aa: CASSIGGTGMLVGYTF
j_call: TRBJ2-3; v_call: TRBV5-1; clone_size: NA; d_call: TRBD2; cdr3_nt: TGCGCCAGCAGCTCGACCGTTGGGGGGGGCACAGATACGCAGTATTTT; cdr3_aa: CASSSTVGGGTDTQYF
j_call: TRBJ2-2; v_call: TRBV7-2; clone_size: NA; d_call: TRBD1; cdr3_nt: TGTGCCAGCAGGAACAGGGGGAACGGGGAGCTGTTTTTT; cdr3_aa: CASRNRGNGELFF
j_call: TRBJ2-4; v_call: TRBV7-9; clone_size: NA; d_call: TRBD2; cdr3_nt: TGTGCCAGCAGCTTAGGAAGGACTAGCGGGGGAAACATTCAGTACTTC; cdr3_aa: CASSLGRTSGGNIQYF
j_call: TRBJ1-4; v_call: TRBV6-4; clone_size: NA; d_call: TRBD1; cdr3_nt: TGTGCCAGCAGTGACTCGACCCCGGGACAGGCTAGTAATGAAAAACTGTTTTTT; cdr3_aa: CASSDSTPGQASNEKLFF
j_call: TRBJ1-1; v_call: TRBV5-1; clone_size: NA; d_call: NA; cdr3_nt: TGCGCCAGCAGCGCCGCCGGGGGTTACACTGAAGCTTTCTTT; cdr3_aa: CASSAAGGYTEAFF
j_call: TRBJ2-3; v_call: TRBV18; clone_size: NA; d_call: NA; cdr3_nt: TGTGCCAGCTCACAGGGGCCAGATACGCAGTATTTT; cdr3_aa: CASSQGPDTQYF
j_call: TRBJ2-2; v_call: TRBV5-6; clone_size: NA; d_call: NA; cdr3_nt: TGTGCCAGCAGACCTCAGGGGATTAGGACCGGGGAGCTGTTTTTT; cdr3_aa: CASRPQGIRTGELFF
j_call: TRBJ2-1; v_call: TRBV2; clone_size: NA; d_call: TRBD2; cdr3_nt: TGTGCCAGCAATATATTCGGGGGGAATGAGCAGTTCTTC; cdr3_aa: CASNIFGGNEQFF